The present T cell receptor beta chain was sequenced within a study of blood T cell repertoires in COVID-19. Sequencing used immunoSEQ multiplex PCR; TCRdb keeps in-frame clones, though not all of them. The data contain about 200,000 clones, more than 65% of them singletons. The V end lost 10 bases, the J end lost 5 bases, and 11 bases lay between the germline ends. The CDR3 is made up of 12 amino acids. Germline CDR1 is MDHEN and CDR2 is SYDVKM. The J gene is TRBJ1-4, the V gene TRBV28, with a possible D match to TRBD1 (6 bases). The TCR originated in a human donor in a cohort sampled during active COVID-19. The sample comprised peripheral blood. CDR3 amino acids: CATRTANEKLFF. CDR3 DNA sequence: TGTGCCACCCGGACAGCAAATGAAAAACTGTTTTTT.